This T cell receptor (beta chain) was sequenced in a study of siplizumab effects on memory and regulatory T cells. Study observations and caveats: Major contributors to the alloresponse seemed to be naive T cells, which also appeared more diverse than memory cells. Relative to controls at 25% to 30%, mappable alloreactive CD4+ clones exhibited a mean Treg-derived proportion of around 65% with siplizumab. The alloreactive clones that mapped to unstimulated subsets made up only a minor fraction. Proliferating clones, CD4+ or CD8+, lacked an assignable naive or memory phenotype in roughly 75-96% of cases.

As regards this clone: The antigen is undetermined.

There are 16 residues in the CDR3. The germline gives CDR1 SGHAT, CDR2 FQNNGV. Trimming stripped 5 bases from V and 0 bases from J, with 14 bases between. Generated by immunoSEQ multiplex PCR, the TCRdb table keeps only in-frame clones and is missing some. The sample yields roughly 100,000 clones, 93% seen once. Sequencing was carried out using Tregs sorted from blood. The rearrangement joins TRBV11-2 to TRBJ2-4; D perhaps matches TRBD2 (6 bases). The clonotype comes from a human donor in good health. CDR3 in DNA: TGTGCCAGCAGCGATTGGGGGGTTATAGCCAAAAACATTCAGTACTTC. Amino acid sequence: CASSDWGVIAKNIQYF.